Sequencing of this T cell receptor (beta chain) was carried out in a study of technical replicates of blood from a few donors. Data came from immunoSEQ multiplex PCR; TCRdb stores just in-frame clones and leaves some out. The sample has over 45,000 clones, 80% to 95% seen once. CDR3 size: 13 residues. Germline CDR1 reads SGHTA; CDR2 reads FQGNSA. Between the trimmed V and J ends, which lost 5 bases and 3 bases, there was a span of 11 bases. Material: PBMCs. This TCR came from a human donor in good health. Some clones in this sample may be carry-over from other donors' samples. The V gene is TRBV7-2, the J gene TRBJ2-7; the D gene is possibly TRBD1 (6 bases). CDR3 in DNA: TGTGCCAGCAGCACACAACAGGGCTACGAGCAGTACTTC. Protein product: CASSTQQGYEQYF.